Below are 10 T cell receptor beta chains sequenced from a single sample in a study of OX40 agonist ivuxolimab in advanced cancers. Using immunoSEQ multiplex PCR, the repertoire was profiled, and TCRdb retains in-frame clones only, with some absent. The table shows roughly 40,000 clones, with 82% occurring only once. Sample: CD4+ or CD8+ T cells sorted from blood, taken in a trial of the OX40 agonist ivuxolimab. All receptors derive from an adult with an advanced solid tumor such as melanoma, head and neck, liver or kidney cancer.

The genes are TRBV18 and TRBJ1-4, with unresolved D. This CDR3 comprises 13 residues. Trimming cost V 4 bases and J 2 bases, with 5 bases left between them. Germline CDR1 reads KGHSH; CDR2 reads LQKENI. For the CDR3, the DNA is TGTGCCAGCTCACAGTTTACTAATGAAAAACTGTTTTTT. It codes for CASSQFTNEKLFF.

The chain combines TRBV28 with TRBJ2-7, with no clear D. The CDR3 consists of 13 residues. Looked up from germline, CDR1 is MDHEN and CDR2 is SYDVKM. The V gene lost 7 bases and the J gene lost 0 bases, with 10 bases spanning the gap. CDR3 nucleotides: TGTGCCAGCATGGACCAGAGCTCCTACGAGCAGTACTTC. It is translated as CASMDQSSYEQYF.

The chain links TRBV5-6 to TRBJ1-2; D possibly corresponds to TRBD1 (6 bases). The V end was cut by 5 bases, the J end by 2 bases, with 19 bases between. The CDR3 sequence is 16 residues long. Germline loops: CDR1 SGHDT, CDR2 YYEEEE. CDR3: CASRGSQGHQNYGYTF. Here the CDR3 DNA reads TGTGCCAGCAGGGGGAGCCAGGGACACCAGAACTATGGCTACACCTTC.

The V gene is TRBV6-5, the J gene TRBJ1-6; 9 positions agree with TRBD1. The germline CDR1 and CDR2 sequences are MNHEY and SVGAGI. J was trimmed by 10 bases and V by 4 bases; bases with no gene match: 8. CDR3 size: 15 residues. CDR3 in amino acids: CASSSWDRASSPLHF. As DNA, the CDR3 is TGTGCCAGCAGTTCCTGGGACAGGGCGAGCTCACCCCTCCACTTT.

V is TRBV19 and J is TRBJ1-5; TRBD1 matches at 12 bases. This CDR3 region has 16 residues. V lost 6 bases to trimming and J lost 6 bases; unmatched junction nucleotides: 9. Germline values: CDR1 LNHDA, CDR2 SQIVND (reference sequence). Here the CDR3 DNA reads TGTGCCAGTAGCAATGGCGGGACAGGGGGCAGTCAGCCCCAGCATTTT. Its translation is CASSNGGTGGSQPQHF.

In the case of this clone: The same CDR3 can be traced to other DNA sequences in this sample. This chain links TRBV7-6 with TRBJ2-7; no firm D call. The germline CDR1 and CDR2 sequences are SGHVS and FNYEAQ. This CDR3 comprises 13 residues. V lost 3 bases and J 0 bases, leaving 6 bases between the germline ends. This chain's CDR3 is CASSFAGSYEQYF. The CDR3 DNA sequence: TGTGCCAGCAGCTTTGCAGGCTCCTACGAGCAGTACTTC.

V gene TRBV19 combines with J gene TRBJ2-6, with 12 bases that match TRBD1. The CDR3 spans 18 residues. CDR1 and CDR2 from the germline V gene are LNHDA and SQIVND (reference sequence). V shed 1 base, J shed 1 base, and the junction held 2 bases outside the gene matches. The CDR3 here is CASSIAGQGASGANVLTF. The DNA of the CDR3 is TGTGCCAGTAGTATAGCGGGACAGGGGGCGTCTGGGGCCAACGTCCTGACTTTC.

This clone was seen only a few times. The V gene is TRBV14, the J gene TRBJ1-5; D is unresolved. The CDR3 sequence is 14 residues long. V was pared by 1 base and J by 0 bases, with 4 bases between. CDR1 and CDR2 (germline): SGHDN, FVKESK. CDR3 region: CASSQAASNQPQHF. DNA for the CDR3: TGTGCCAGCAGCCAAGCGGCTAGCAATCAGCCCCAGCATTTT.

The chain is built from TRBV6-5 and TRBJ1-3; TRBD1 might be the D (5 bases). Trimming cost V 4 bases and J 1 base, with 11 bases left between them. The CDR3 has 15 residues. In germline, CDR1 is MNHEY, CDR2 SVGAGI. CDR3 nucleotides: TGTGCCAGCAGTTGGGGGGGGAAGTCTGGAAACACCATATATTTT. The encoded protein is CASSWGGKSGNTIYF.

CDR3 DNA sequence: TGTGCCAGTAGTATTCCGGGGACTAGCGGGATAATTGAGCAGTTCTTC. Its protein product is CASSIPGTSGIIEQFF. V is TRBV19 and J is TRBJ2-1; TRBD2 aligns across 13 bases. Germline CDR1 LNHDA, CDR2 SQIVND (reference sequence). V lost 3 bases and J lost 9; bases outside the gene matches: 8. The CDR3 totals 16 residues.